A single sample gave rise to the 15 T cell receptor beta chains below, sequenced in a study of CD8 T cells in Susac syndrome. cDNA came from about 0.5 to 1 ug RNA primed by random hexamers. MiXCR was run by TCRdb on the immunoSEQ multiplex PCR reads, yielding one entry per CDR3 protein. The profile shows over 80,000 distinct CDR3 sequences, about 94% of them singletons. Sequencing was done on a sample of CD8+ T cells from PBMCs. These receptors all come from a human donor with Susac syndrome.

The gene calls are TRBV11-2 and TRBJ2-7; D gene uncertain. In germline, CDR1 is SGHAT, CDR2 FQNNGV. Trimming took off 0 bases at V and 6 bases at J, with 9 bases between the two ends. The CDR3 runs 13 residues. The CDR3 spells CASSLDVPFEQYF. Written as DNA, the CDR3 is TGTGCCAGCAGCTTAGATGTCCCATTCGAGCAGTACTTC.

The chain joins TRBV7-9 to TRBJ2-2, with D tentatively TRBD1 or TRBD2 (5 bases each). V was shortened by 7 bases and J by 3 bases, with 18 bases between the two germline ends. CDR1 is SEHNR and CDR2 is FQNEAQ in the germline V gene (reference sequence). The CDR3 has 16 amino acids. In nucleotides, the CDR3 is TGTGCCAGCACCCTAAGGGACGCTGGTGACACCGGGGAGCTGTTTTTT. Amino acids: CASTLRDAGDTGELFF.

This clonotype was picked up one time. The CDR3 loop is CASSRDGYEQYF. CDR3 nucleotides: TGTGCCAGTAGTAGGGACGGCTACGAGCAGTACTTC. This sequence joins TRBV19 and TRBJ2-7, with D perhaps assigned TRBD1 or TRBD2 (5 bases each). The CDR3 length is 12 residues. Trimming cost V 4 bases and J 3 bases, with 7 bases left between them. The germline gives CDR1 LNHDA, CDR2 SQIVND (reference sequence).

The V call is TRBV6-5, the J call TRBJ1-6, with unresolved D. The CDR3 length is 15 residues. The V and J ends lost 6 bases and 0 bases respectively, with 9 bases between them. Germline V gene sequence: CDR1 MNHEY, CDR2 SVGAGI. The chain's CDR3 is CASRPLSSYNSPLHF. The DNA for the CDR3 is TGTGCCAGCAGGCCTTTATCCTCCTATAATTCACCCCTCCACTTT.

This clonotype was detected only once. The chain uses TRBV27 and TRBJ2-7, with D possibly matching TRBD2 (5 bases). Germline V gene lookup returns CDR1 MNHEY and CDR2 SMNVEV (reference sequence). V lost 6 bases and J 0 bases, leaving 6 bases between the germline ends. This CDR3 is built from 12 residues. CDR3 loop: CASREVSYEQYF. The CDR3 DNA sequence: TGTGCCAGCAGGGAGGTCTCCTACGAGCAGTACTTC.

J is TRBJ2-5 and V is TRBV5-4, with a weak D call TRBD2 (5 bases). V gave up 1 base and J gave up 3 bases, with 19 bases separating them. The CDR3 is 17 residues long. Germline V gene sequence: CDR1 SGHNT, CDR2 YYREEE (reference sequence). The CDR3 DNA is TGTGCCAGCAGCTTGATGGGTGGAGGTCGTGAGGAAGAGACCCAGTACTTC. Translated: CASSLMGGGREEETQYF.

The chain couples TRBV5-1 to TRBJ1-2; D is uncertain. V lost 2 bases and J lost 4, with 21 bases in between. The CDR3 sequence is 17 residues long. Germline V gives CDR1 SGHRS, CDR2 YFSETQ. The CDR3: CASSLTDWANLGYGYTF. As DNA, the CDR3 is TGCGCCAGCAGCTTAACAGACTGGGCCAACTTGGGCTATGGCTACACCTTC.

The chain is built from TRBV7-8 and TRBJ1-1; perhaps TRBD1 as D (6 bases). Germline CDR1 SGHVS, CDR2 FQNEAQ. The CDR3 spans 15 residues. V was trimmed by 4 bases and J by 3 bases, leaving 15 bases between them. CDR3 in DNA: TGTGCCAGCAGCTGGACGACCGGGGGGCACACTGAAGCTTTCTTT. Residues: CASSWTTGGHTEAFF. The full variable domain, with the rest looked up from reference TRBV7-8 and TRBJ1-1, is GAGVSQSPRYKVAKRGQDVALRCDPISGHVSLFWYQQALGQGPEFLTYFQNEAQLDKSGLPSDRFFAERPEGSVSTLKIQRTQQEDSAVYLCASSWTTGGHTEAFFGQGTRLTVV.

The chain uses TRBV29-1 and TRBJ1-4; D gene unclear. The CDR3 spans 15 residues. The ends were cut back, 0 bases at V and 0 bases at J, with 8 bases in the middle. From germline, CDR1 is SQVTM and CDR2 ANQGSEA. The CDR3 DNA follows: TGCAGCGTTGAAGATAACACATCAACTAATGAAAAACTGTTTTTT. Amino acid sequence: CSVEDNTSTNEKLFF.

V gene TRBV7-9 combines with J gene TRBJ2-1, with D perhaps TRBD1 or TRBD2 (6 bases each). Germline loops: CDR1 SEHNR, CDR2 FQNEAQ (reference sequence). Trimming removed 2 bases at V and 9 bases at J, with 17 bases between. CDR3 length: 15 amino acids. This CDR3 reads CASSLFVGGKVEQFF. CDR3 nucleotides: TGTGCCAGCAGCTTATTTGTCGGGGGCAAGGTTGAGCAGTTCTTC.

The chain is built from TRBV19 and TRBJ2-1, with D maybe TRBD1 (6 bases). Deletions cut 5 bases from V and 7 bases from J, with 21 bases between. CDR3 length: 16 residues. Germline CDR1 is LNHDA and CDR2 is SQIVND (reference sequence). The CDR3 DNA reads as TGTGCCAGTAGTGTCCCTCCGCACAGGGTAGGTAATGAGCAGTTCTTC. It specifies CASSVPPHRVGNEQFF.

The J gene is TRBJ2-2, the V gene TRBV3-1, with 11 bases aligning to TRBD2. This CDR3 region has 20 residues. Germline V gives CDR1 LGHDT, CDR2 YNNKEL (reference sequence). J gave up 3 bases and V 0 bases, and 12 bases lay outside the gene matches. The CDR3 nucleotides are TGTGCCAGCAGCCAAGATCCCCGACTAGCGGGAAGGCTGGACACCGGGGAGCTGTTTTTT. This gives the protein CASSQDPRLAGRLDTGELFF.

The chain combines TRBV6-5 with TRBJ1-1, with TRBD1 identical over 8 bases. The CDR3 runs 13 residues. Per germline, CDR1 MNHEY and CDR2 SVGAGI. V was pared by 6 bases and J by 6 bases, with 6 bases of the junction left unmatched. The CDR3 bases are TGTGCCAGCAGCCAACAGGGGGTTGCTGAAGCTTTCTTT. Protein product: CASSQQGVAEAFF.

The rearrangement joins TRBV29-1 to TRBJ1-2; no definite D call. The V and J ends lost 8 bases and 3 bases respectively, with 10 bases between them. This CDR3 contains 11 residues. Germline CDR1 and CDR2: SQVTM and ANQGSEA. This CDR3 is CSFTTDYGYTF. CDR3 coding DNA: TGCAGCTTTACTACCGACTATGGCTACACCTTC.

The count of this clonotype is one. The chain employs TRBV7-8 and TRBJ2-3; maybe TRBD1 (5 bases). This CDR3 is 15 amino acids long. Germline CDR1 and CDR2: SGHVS and FQNEAQ. Trimming removed 1 base from V and 4 bases from J, with 12 bases in between. The CDR3 region is CASSLGGQRADTQYF. The DNA for the CDR3 is TGTGCCAGCAGCTTAGGGGGCCAGCGAGCAGATACGCAGTATTTT.